Sequencing of this TCR beta chain was carried out in a study of metastatic and nonmetastatic thyroid tumors. CDR1 is DFQATT, CDR2 SNEGSKA, per germline (reference sequence). Between the trimmed V and J ends, which lost 3 bases and 3 bases, there was a span of 14 bases. The CDR3 runs to 14 residues. This clone occurred many times. TCRdb re-called the PCR reads via MiXCR. Among approximately 38,000 clones listed, about 15% were seen once. Patients were all untreated before their thyroid surgery. The source is a female donor with papillary thyroid cancer or a benign thyroid nodule (not recorded which). Some clones in this sample may be carry-over from other donors' samples. The sequenced sample was tumor tissue. The gene calls are TRBV20-1 and TRBJ1-1, with D uncertain. CDR3 nucleotide sequence: TGCAGTGCTAGGTCGGGATTGAGGGACACTGAAGCTTTCTTT. Protein: CSARSGLRDTEAFF.